The TCR beta chain described here comes from a study of T cell repertoires in aging, cancer and after chemotherapy. Study overall: Over several months to years, re-sampled healthy donor repertoires clearly shared clones.

Peripheral blood genomic DNA, not sorted cells or RNA, was the template. TRB rearrangements spanning V, D and J were amplified using mixed TRB-A/B primers. A single record per CDR3 protein comes from TCRdb applying MiXCR to the multiplex PCR reads. The sample consists of approximately 13,000 distinct CDR3 sequences, roughly 26% of them appearing once. Findings of the study overall: Untreated cancer patients had significantly lower blood TCR diversity than age-matched healthy donors.

This clonotype came up a few times. Its specificity is not known. The CDR3 covers 11 residues. The germline V and J ends were trimmed by 3 bases and 5 bases, with 2 bases remaining between them. This clonotype was sampled from a human donor in good health. The chain joins TRBV12-3 or TRBV12-4 to TRBJ2-4; D not certain. Sequencing input: blood. The CDR3 DNA is TGTGCCAGCAGTTTCCAAAACATTCAGTACTTC. It yields the protein CASSFQNIQYF.